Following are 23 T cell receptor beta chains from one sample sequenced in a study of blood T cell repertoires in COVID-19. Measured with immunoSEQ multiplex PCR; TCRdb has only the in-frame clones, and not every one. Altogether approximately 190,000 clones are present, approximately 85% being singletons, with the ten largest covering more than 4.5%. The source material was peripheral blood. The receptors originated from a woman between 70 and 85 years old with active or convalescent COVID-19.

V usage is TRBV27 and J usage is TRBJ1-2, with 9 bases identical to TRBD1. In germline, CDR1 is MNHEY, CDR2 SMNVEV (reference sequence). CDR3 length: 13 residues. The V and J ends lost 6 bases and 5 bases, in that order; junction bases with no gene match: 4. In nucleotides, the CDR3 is TGTGCCAGCAGAACAGGGGGCAGTTATGGCTACACCTTC. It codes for CASRTGGSYGYTF.

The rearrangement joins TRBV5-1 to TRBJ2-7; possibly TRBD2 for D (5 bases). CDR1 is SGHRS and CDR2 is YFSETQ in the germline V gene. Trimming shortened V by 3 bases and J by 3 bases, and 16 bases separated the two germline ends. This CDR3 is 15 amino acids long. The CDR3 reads CASSYSGTGSYEQYF. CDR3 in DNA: TGCGCCAGCAGCTACTCGGGCACGGGGAGCTACGAGCAGTACTTC.

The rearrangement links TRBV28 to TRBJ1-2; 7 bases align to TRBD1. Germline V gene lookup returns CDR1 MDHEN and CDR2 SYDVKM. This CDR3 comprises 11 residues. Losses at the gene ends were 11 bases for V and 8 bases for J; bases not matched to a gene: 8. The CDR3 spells CAVTGAGGYTF. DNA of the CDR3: TGTGCCGTTACAGGGGCCGGAGGCTACACCTTC.

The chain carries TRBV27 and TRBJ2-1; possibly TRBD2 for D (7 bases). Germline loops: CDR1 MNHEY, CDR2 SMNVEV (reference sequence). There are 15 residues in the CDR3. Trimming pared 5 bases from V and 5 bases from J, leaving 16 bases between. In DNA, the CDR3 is TGTGCCAGCAGTCCACGAGGGGGGGCCAACAATGAGCAGTTCTTC. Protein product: CASSPRGGANNEQFF.

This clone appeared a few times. The CDR3 sequence is CASSRSPGQENGQHF. The CDR3 nucleotides are TGTGCCAGCAGTCGTAGTCCCGGACAAGAGAATGGCCAGCATTTT. The chain recombines TRBV6-5 with TRBJ1-5, with a weak D call TRBD1 (5 bases). CDR3 length: 15 residues. With 5 bases removed from V and 12 bases from J, the gap between germline ends came to 23 bases. CDR1 is MNHEY and CDR2 is SVGAGI in the germline V gene.

The CDR3 sequence: CASSHCEGRSSFEQYF. CDR3 DNA sequence: TGTGCCAGCAGTCACTGTGAGGGCAGATCCTCTTTTGAGCAGTACTTC. The chain employs TRBV21-1 and TRBJ2-7; the DNA was not compared with TRBD2, the D call given in the table. TRBV21-1 is tagged as a pseudogene. The CDR3 contains 16 residues.

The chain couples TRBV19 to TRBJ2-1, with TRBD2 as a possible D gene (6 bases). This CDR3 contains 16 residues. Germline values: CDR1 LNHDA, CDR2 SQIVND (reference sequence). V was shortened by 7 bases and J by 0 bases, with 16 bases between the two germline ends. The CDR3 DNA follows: TGTGCCAGTACGGACGTAGCGGCTAGCTCCTACAATGAGCAGTTCTTC. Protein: CASTDVAASSYNEQFF.

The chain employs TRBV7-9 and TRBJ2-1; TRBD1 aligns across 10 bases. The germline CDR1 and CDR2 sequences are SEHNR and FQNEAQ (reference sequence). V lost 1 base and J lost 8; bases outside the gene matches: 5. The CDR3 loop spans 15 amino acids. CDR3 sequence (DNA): TGTGCCAGCAGCTTAGGATGGGACAGGGGTGATGAGCAGTTCTTC. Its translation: CASSLGWDRGDEQFF.

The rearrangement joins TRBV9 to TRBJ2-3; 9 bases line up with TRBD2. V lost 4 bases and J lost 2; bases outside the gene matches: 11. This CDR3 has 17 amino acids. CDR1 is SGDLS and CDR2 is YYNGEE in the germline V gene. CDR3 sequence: CASSPQRLAGTTDTQYF. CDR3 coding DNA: TGTGCCAGCAGCCCCCAAAGGCTAGCGGGAACCACAGATACGCAGTATTTT.

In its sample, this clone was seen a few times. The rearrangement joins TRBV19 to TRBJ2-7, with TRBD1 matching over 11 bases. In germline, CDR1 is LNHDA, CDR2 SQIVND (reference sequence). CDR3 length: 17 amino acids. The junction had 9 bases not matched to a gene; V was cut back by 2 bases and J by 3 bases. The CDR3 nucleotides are TGTGCCAGTAGTATAACACCGCGGACAGGGGGCAACTACGAGCAGTACTTC. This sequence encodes CASSITPRTGGNYEQYF. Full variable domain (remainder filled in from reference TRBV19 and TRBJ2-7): DGGITQSPKYLFRKEGQNVTLSCEQNLNHDAMYWYRQDPGQGLRLIYYSQIVNDFQKGDIAEGYSVSREKKESFPLTVTSAQKNPTAFYLCASSITPRTGGNYEQYFGPGTRLTVT.

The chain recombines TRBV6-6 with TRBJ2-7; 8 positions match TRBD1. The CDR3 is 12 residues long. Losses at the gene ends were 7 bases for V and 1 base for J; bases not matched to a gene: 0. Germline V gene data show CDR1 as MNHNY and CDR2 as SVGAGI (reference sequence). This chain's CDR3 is CASNRGSYEQYF. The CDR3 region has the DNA TGTGCCAGCAACAGGGGGTCCTACGAGCAGTACTTC.

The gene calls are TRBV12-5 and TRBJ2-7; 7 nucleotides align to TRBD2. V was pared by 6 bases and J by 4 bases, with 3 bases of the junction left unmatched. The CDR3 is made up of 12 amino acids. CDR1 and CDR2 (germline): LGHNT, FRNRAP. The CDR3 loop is CASGRDYYEQYF. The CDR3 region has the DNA TGTGCTAGTGGCCGGGACTATTACGAGCAGTACTTC.

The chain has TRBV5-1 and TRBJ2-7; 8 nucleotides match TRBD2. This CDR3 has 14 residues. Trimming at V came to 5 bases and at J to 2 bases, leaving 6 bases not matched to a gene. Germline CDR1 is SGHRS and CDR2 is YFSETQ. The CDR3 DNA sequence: TGCGCCAGCAGACAGGGACTAGGCACCTACGAGCAGTACTTC. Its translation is CASRQGLGTYEQYF.

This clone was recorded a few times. CDR3 sequence: CATSDPGTGGLETQYF. For the CDR3, the DNA is TGTGCCACCAGTGATCCCGGGACAGGGGGCTTAGAGACCCAGTACTTC. J is TRBJ2-5 and V is TRBV24-1; TRBD1 matches 12 bases. The CDR3 runs 16 residues. Germline CDR1 KGHDR, CDR2 SFDVKD. V gave up 3 bases and J gave up 4 bases; unmatched junction bases: 5.

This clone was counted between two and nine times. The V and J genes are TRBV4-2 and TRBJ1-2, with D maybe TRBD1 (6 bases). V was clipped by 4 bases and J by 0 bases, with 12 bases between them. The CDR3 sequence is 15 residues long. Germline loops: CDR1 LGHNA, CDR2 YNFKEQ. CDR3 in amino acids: CASSPGTTTNYGYTF. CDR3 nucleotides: TGTGCCAGCAGCCCCGGGACAACGACTAACTATGGCTACACCTTC.

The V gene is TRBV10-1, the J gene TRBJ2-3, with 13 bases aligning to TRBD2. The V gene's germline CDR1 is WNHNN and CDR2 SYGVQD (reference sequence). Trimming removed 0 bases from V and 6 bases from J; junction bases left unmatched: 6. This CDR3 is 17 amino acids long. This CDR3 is CASSESRTSGSGDTQYF. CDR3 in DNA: TGCGCCAGCAGTGAGTCCCGGACTAGCGGGAGTGGGGATACGCAGTATTTT.

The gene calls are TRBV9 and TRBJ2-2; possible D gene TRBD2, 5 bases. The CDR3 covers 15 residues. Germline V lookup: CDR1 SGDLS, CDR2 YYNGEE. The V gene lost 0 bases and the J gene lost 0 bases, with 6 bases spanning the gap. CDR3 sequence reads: CASSVGGANTGELFF. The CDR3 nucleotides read TGTGCCAGCAGCGTAGGGGGAGCGAACACCGGGGAGCTGTTTTTT.

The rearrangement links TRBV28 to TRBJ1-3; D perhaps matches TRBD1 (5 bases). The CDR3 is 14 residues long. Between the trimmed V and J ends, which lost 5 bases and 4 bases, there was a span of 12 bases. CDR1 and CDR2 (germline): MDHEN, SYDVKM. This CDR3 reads CASSHQGTGNTIYF. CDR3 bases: TGTGCCAGCAGTCATCAGGGAACAGGAAACACCATATATTTT.

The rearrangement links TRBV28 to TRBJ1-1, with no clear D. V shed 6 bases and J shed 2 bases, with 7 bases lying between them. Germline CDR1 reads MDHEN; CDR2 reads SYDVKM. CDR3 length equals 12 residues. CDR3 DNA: TGTGCCAGCAGCGTCCTAAACACTGAAGCTTTCTTT. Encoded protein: CASSVLNTEAFF.

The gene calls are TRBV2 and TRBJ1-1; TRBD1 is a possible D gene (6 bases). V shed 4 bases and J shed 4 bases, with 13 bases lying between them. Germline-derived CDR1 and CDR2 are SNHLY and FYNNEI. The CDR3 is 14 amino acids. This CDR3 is CASSVRTGTTEAFF. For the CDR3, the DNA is TGTGCCAGCAGTGTGAGAACAGGGACCACTGAAGCTTTCTTT.

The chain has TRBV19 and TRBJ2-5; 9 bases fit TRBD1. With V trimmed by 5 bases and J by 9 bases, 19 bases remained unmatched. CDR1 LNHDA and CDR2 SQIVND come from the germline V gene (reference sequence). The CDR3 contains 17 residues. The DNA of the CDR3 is TGTGCCAGTAGTGCAGCGTTTGCGGGACAGGGTGCTATGGCCCAGTACTTC. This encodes CASSAAFAGQGAMAQYF.

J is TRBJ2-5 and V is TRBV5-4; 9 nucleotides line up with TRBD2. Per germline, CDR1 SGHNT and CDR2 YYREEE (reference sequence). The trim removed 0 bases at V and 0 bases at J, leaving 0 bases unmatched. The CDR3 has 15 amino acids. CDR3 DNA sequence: TGTGCCAGCAGCTTGGGACTAGCGGACCAAGAGACCCAGTACTTC. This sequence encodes CASSLGLADQETQYF.

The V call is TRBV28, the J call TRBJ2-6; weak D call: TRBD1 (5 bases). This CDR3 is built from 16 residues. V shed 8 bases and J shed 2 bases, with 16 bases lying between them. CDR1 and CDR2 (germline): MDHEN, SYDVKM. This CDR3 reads CASVYAGPPGANVLTF. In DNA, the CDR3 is TGTGCCAGCGTATACGCAGGGCCCCCTGGGGCCAACGTCCTGACTTTC.